The 19 T cell receptor beta chains below all came from one sample that was sequenced in a study of chemoradiotherapy in HPV16-positive cancers. Assay: immunoSEQ multiplex PCR; the TCRdb copy retains only in-frame clones and omits some. The sample has roughly 23,000 clones, roughly 92% seen once. The sequences come from blood, collected from a patient who underwent chemoradiotherapy. The receptors here all came from a human donor with HPV-associated anogenital cancer.

The chain joins TRBV4-1 to TRBJ2-7; 11 bases are a match to TRBD2. CDR3 length equals 17 residues. CDR1 and CDR2 (germline): MGHRA, YSYEKL. Unmatched junction bases numbered 13, after V lost 5 bases and J lost 4 bases. CDR3 nucleotide sequence: TGCGCCAGCAGCAACCGACTAGCGGGGCGGGGGAGGTACGAGCAGTACTTC. It specifies CASSNRLAGRGRYEQYF.

The chain combines TRBV11-2 with TRBJ1-3; D may be TRBD1 (5 bases). Germline values: CDR1 SGHAT, CDR2 FQNNGV. The CDR3 is 14 amino acids. V gave up 5 bases and J gave up 0 bases, with 8 bases separating them. CDR3 residues: CASSTDNSGNTIYF. CDR3 nucleotide sequence: TGTGCCAGCAGCACGGACAACTCTGGAAACACCATATATTTT.

The CDR3 bases are TGTGCCAGCAGTTACTCGTTGTTAGGGGGACCCTACGAGCAGTACTTC. Translated, it gives CASSYSLLGGPYEQYF. This chain uses TRBV6-5 with TRBJ2-7; D is perhaps TRBD1 (6 bases). The CDR3 runs to 16 residues. Germline V gene sequence: CDR1 MNHEY, CDR2 SVGAGI. The V and J ends lost 0 bases and 2 bases respectively, with 14 bases between them.

J is TRBJ1-1 and V is TRBV19; 7 positions agree with TRBD1. This CDR3 region has 15 residues. V lost 6 bases and J lost 4; bases outside the gene matches: 11. CDR1 and CDR2 from the germline V gene are LNHDA and SQIVND (reference sequence). The CDR3 region is CASRWDRGQGTEAFF. DNA of the CDR3: TGTGCCAGTAGATGGGATAGGGGGCAGGGCACTGAAGCTTTCTTT.

J is TRBJ2-7 and V is TRBV9; D uncertain. Trimming pared 0 bases from V and 5 bases from J, leaving 15 bases between. Germline lookup yields CDR1 SGDLS and CDR2 YYNGEE. The CDR3 sequence is 15 residues long. The CDR3 DNA reads as TGTGCCAGCAGCGTAGATCCCTCGGACGTCGACGAGCAGTACTTC. This encodes CASSVDPSDVDEQYF.

The CDR3: CASKWQTNQPQHF. Here the CDR3 DNA reads TGTGCCAGCAAGTGGCAAACAAATCAGCCCCAGCATTTT. The genes are TRBV6-5 and TRBJ1-5; D unclear. Trimming removed 7 bases at V and 4 bases at J, with 11 bases between. Germline CDR1 MNHEY, CDR2 SVGAGI. The CDR3 consists of 13 residues.

This rearrangement joins TRBV4-1 to TRBJ2-1; perhaps D is TRBD1 or TRBD2 (6 bases each). The CDR3 spans 18 residues. Trimming stripped 0 bases from V and 5 bases from J, with 20 bases between. From germline, CDR1 is MGHRA and CDR2 YSYEKL. CDR3 protein: CASSQDPPETRGDNEQFF. Here the CDR3 DNA reads TGCGCCAGCAGCCAAGACCCCCCCGAGACGAGGGGGGACAATGAGCAGTTCTTC.

This chain joins TRBV6-5 and TRBJ1-5; D perhaps matches TRBD1 (5 bases). This CDR3 is 14 amino acids long. Trimming cost V 6 bases and J 4 bases, with 13 bases left between them. Germline CDR1 is MNHEY and CDR2 is SVGAGI. CDR3 residues: CASSPGTANQPQHF. The CDR3 DNA sequence: TGTGCCAGCAGCCCCGGGACCGCGAATCAGCCCCAGCATTTT.

The chain employs TRBV27 and TRBJ1-2; 11 bases are a match to TRBD1. This CDR3 has 17 residues. Germline CDR1 MNHEY, CDR2 SMNVEV (reference sequence). Germline trimming cut 5 bases from V and 3 bases from J; bases unmatched to any gene: 11. CDR3 sequence (DNA): TGTGCCAGCAGTCCCGGACAGGGGGCCAGCCCGTACTATGGCTACACCTTC. Amino acids: CASSPGQGASPYYGYTF.

This clone was seen a handful of times. The chain is built from TRBV4-1 and TRBJ1-2; D might be TRBD1 (6 bases). Germline CDR1 and CDR2: MGHRA and YSYEKL. CDR3 length: 13 residues. V was trimmed by 4 bases and J by 1 base, leaving 7 bases between them. In DNA, the CDR3 is TGCGCCAGCAGCCTGGACAGTAACTATGGCTACACCTTC. Translated, it gives CASSLDSNYGYTF.

This chain connects TRBV6-5 to TRBJ1-1; D might be TRBD1 (5 bases). This CDR3 has 15 residues. The V end lost 6 bases, the J end lost 4 bases, and 18 bases lay between the germline ends. CDR1 and CDR2 from the germline V gene are MNHEY and SVGAGI. The CDR3 region has the DNA TGTGCCAGCAGGTACCGACAGTTTACGGGCACTGAAGCTTTCTTT. This gives the protein CASRYRQFTGTEAFF.

This clone has a handful of counts. J is TRBJ2-1 and V is TRBV7-9, with TRBD2 identical over 7 bases. Germline trimming cut 5 bases from V and 3 bases from J; bases unmatched to any gene: 10. This CDR3 contains 16 residues. Looked up from germline, CDR1 is SEHNR and CDR2 is FQNEAQ (reference sequence). This CDR3 is CASSPYPRDYYNEQFF. The CDR3 DNA is TGTGCCAGCAGCCCATACCCCCGGGACTACTACAATGAGCAGTTCTTC.

This clone was observed a single time. CDR3 sequence: CASSLEGRAPNQPQHF. As DNA, the CDR3 is TGCGCCAGCAGCTTGGAGGGCAGGGCCCCCAATCAGCCCCAGCATTTT. The V call is TRBV5-1, the J call TRBJ1-5; the D gene is possibly TRBD1 (5 bases). V lost 0 bases and J 3 bases, leaving 13 bases between the germline ends. The germline V gene encodes CDR1 SGHRS and CDR2 YFSETQ. The CDR3 has 16 amino acids.

CDR3 in DNA: TGTGCCAGCAGCGCCGGGACTGGACCTTCCAGCAACACAGATACGCAGTATTTT. Protein product: CASSAGTGPSSNTDTQYF. V usage is TRBV11-3 and J usage is TRBJ2-3; D is possibly TRBD2 (6 bases). V was trimmed by 5 bases and J by 2 bases, leaving 23 bases between them. The CDR3 has 18 residues. Germline CDR1 and CDR2: SGHNT and YENEEA.

This clone was recorded once. This sequence joins TRBV10-3 and TRBJ2-1; 10 nucleotides match TRBD1. The germline V gene has CDR1 ENHRY and CDR2 SYGVKD. The junction had 11 bases not matched to a gene; V was cut back by 4 bases and J by 8 bases. CDR3 size: 16 residues. CDR3 loop: CAISGPGTGEFHEQFF. CDR3 coding DNA: TGTGCCATCAGTGGACCCGGGACAGGGGAGTTCCATGAGCAGTTCTTC.

The chain carries TRBV2 and TRBJ1-1, with unresolved D. Looked up from germline, CDR1 is SNHLY and CDR2 is FYNNEI. There are 16 residues in the CDR3. V was clipped by 7 bases and J by 0 bases, with 18 bases between them. The CDR3: CASIHTEFGMNTEAFF. As DNA, the CDR3 is TGTGCCAGCATCCATACGGAATTCGGTATGAACACTGAAGCTTTCTTT.

V is TRBV5-8 and J is TRBJ2-1; 8 bases fit TRBD2. The trim removed 4 bases at V and 8 bases at J, leaving 8 bases unmatched. Per germline, CDR1 SGHTS and CDR2 YDEGEE. The CDR3 runs to 14 residues. CDR3 coding DNA: TGTGCCAGCAGCCGGACTAGCTTTCCCGATGAGCAGTTCTTC. Residues: CASSRTSFPDEQFF.

The chain is built from TRBV28 and TRBJ2-1, with D uncertain. This CDR3 contains 13 residues. V was pared by 5 bases and J by 6 bases, with 11 bases between. The V gene's germline CDR1 is MDHEN and CDR2 SYDVKM. The CDR3 sequence: CASSDRESNEQFF. CDR3 DNA: TGTGCCAGCAGTGACCGAGAAAGCAATGAGCAGTTCTTC.

The chain links TRBV7-2 to TRBJ1-2; 10 bases agree with TRBD1. Per the germline V gene, CDR1 is SGHTA and CDR2 is FQGNSA. The V gene end was trimmed by 2 bases and the J gene end by 4 bases; junction bases not matched to a gene: 13. This CDR3 comprises 18 residues. CDR3 sequence reads: CASSLPPGQGRSTYGYTF. DNA for the CDR3: TGTGCCAGCAGCTTACCACCGGGACAGGGGCGCTCTACCTATGGCTACACCTTC.